This T cell receptor beta chain appears in the sequencing data of a study of blood T cell repertoires in COVID-19. Overall study context: Specimens from acute and convalescent COVID-19 originated in the United States, Italy and Spain.

Trimming shortened V by 4 bases and J by 0 bases, and 10 bases separated the two germline ends. CDR1 is SGHRS, CDR2 YFSETQ, per germline. CDR3 length: 15 amino acids. Measured with immunoSEQ multiplex PCR; TCRdb has only the in-frame clones, and not every one. The sample gives roughly 160,000 clones, about four fifths of which show up once; about 3.7% is in the top ten. Residents of under 25 US areas, aged about 18 to 95 years, made up the participants. Participants' own reports of clinical history determined their cohort assignment. Among Cohort 3 donors, those recovered had two negative PCRs, clearance, or symptom resolution.

The chain couples TRBV5-1 to TRBJ1-4; unclear D gene. The clonotype originates from a woman aged 55-70 years who had recovered from COVID-19. Source material: PBMCs or T cells enriched from blood (not recorded which). CDR3 region: CASSPPGTTNEKLFF. CDR3 sequence (DNA): TGCGCCAGCAGCCCCCCGGGAACAACTAATGAAAAACTGTTTTTT.